This T cell receptor beta chain was captured by sequencing in a study of cytomegalovirus exposure and HLA in healthy donors. As for the study in general: Earlier findings included some 100 million unique TCR beta sequences obtained from some 180 million T cells. Study-wide results and limits: TCR beta sequences reportedly predicted most subjects' HLA-A and HLA-B alleles accurately. Further analysis, carried out later, found HLA-associated TCR beta chains more clonally expanded than equally common other chains.

Trimming took off 4 bases at V and 6 bases at J, with 10 bases between the two ends. The CDR3 covers 13 residues. Germline V lookup: CDR1 SGHTA, CDR2 FQGTGA. About this clone itself: Its antigen is as yet unknown.

60 Vbeta and 13 Jbeta primers were used in PCR. This table comes from immunoSEQ multiplex PCR, and its TCRdb copy is limited to in-frame clones, with some not included. The sample lists fewer than 200,000 clones; more than 80% were seen once. It was healthy bone marrow donors who served as donors. This TCR came from a woman in her twenties or thirties in good health and CMV-seropositive. This chain links TRBV7-3 with TRBJ2-1; D ambiguous. Sequenced material: PBMCs. This CDR3 is CASSSSGPNEQFF. CDR3 nucleotides: TGTGCCAGCAGCTCTTCTGGGCCCAATGAGCAGTTCTTC.